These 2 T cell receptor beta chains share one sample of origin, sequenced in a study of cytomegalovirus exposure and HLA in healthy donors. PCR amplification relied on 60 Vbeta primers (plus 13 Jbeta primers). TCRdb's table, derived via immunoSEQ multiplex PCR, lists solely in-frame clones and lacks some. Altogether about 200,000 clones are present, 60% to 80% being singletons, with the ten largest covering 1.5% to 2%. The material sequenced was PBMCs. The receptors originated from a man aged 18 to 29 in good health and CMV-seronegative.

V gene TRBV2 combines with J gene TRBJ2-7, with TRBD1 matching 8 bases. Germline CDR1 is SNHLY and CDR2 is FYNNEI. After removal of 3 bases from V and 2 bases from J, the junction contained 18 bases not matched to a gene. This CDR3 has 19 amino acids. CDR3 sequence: CASSDHPGQALKGPYEQYF. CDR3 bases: TGTGCCAGCAGTGACCACCCGGGACAGGCACTAAAGGGCCCCTACGAGCAGTACTTC. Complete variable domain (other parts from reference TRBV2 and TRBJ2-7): EPEVTQTPSHQVTQMGQEVILRCVPISNHLYFYWYRQILGQKVEFLVSFYNNEISEKSEIFDDQFSVERPDGSNFTLKIRSTKLEDSAMYFCASSDHPGQALKGPYEQYFGPGTRLTVT.

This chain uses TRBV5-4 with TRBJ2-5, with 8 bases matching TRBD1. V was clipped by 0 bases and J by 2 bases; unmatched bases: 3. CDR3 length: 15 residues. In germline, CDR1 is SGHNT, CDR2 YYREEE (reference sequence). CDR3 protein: CASSLGNRGQETQYF. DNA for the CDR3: TGTGCCAGCAGCTTGGGTAACAGGGGGCAAGAGACCCAGTACTTC.